One and the same sample provided the 21 T cell receptor beta chains below, sequenced in a study of cytomegalovirus exposure and HLA in healthy donors. The primer mix had 60 Vbeta and 13 Jbeta primers. The repertoire was sequenced with immunoSEQ multiplex PCR; TCRdb's copy has only in-frame clones and lacks some. The table lists about 95,000 clones, roughly 82% of them singletons. Sample: PBMCs. Receptor source: a man younger than 45 in good health and CMV-seropositive.

V is TRBV27 and J is TRBJ1-2; 9 bases map to TRBD1. From germline, CDR1 is MNHEY and CDR2 SMNVEV (reference sequence). This CDR3 spans 16 amino acids. Trimming cost V 3 bases and J 8 bases; bases outside gene matches: 13. DNA of the CDR3: TGTGCCAGCAGTTTTCTCCCTAAGACAGGGGGGGAAGGCTACACCTTC. This encodes CASSFLPKTGGEGYTF.

V usage is TRBV7-9 and J usage is TRBJ1-5, with D possibly being TRBD1 (5 bases). The germline V gene encodes CDR1 SEHNR and CDR2 FQNEAQ (reference sequence). V lost 1 base to trimming and J lost 0 bases, with 7 bases between them. The CDR3 is 15 residues long. The CDR3 nucleotides are TGTGCCAGCAGCTTAGGGGGCAATAGCAATCAGCCCCAGCATTTT. As protein: CASSLGGNSNQPQHF.

Notes on this clone: The same CDR3 arises from other DNA sequences in this sample as well. The CDR3 is CASSQRPAGEQFF. Here the CDR3 DNA reads TGTGCCAGCAGCCAAAGGCCAGCGGGAGAGCAGTTCTTC. The rearrangement uses TRBV14 and TRBJ2-1; 7 bases agree with TRBD2. In germline, CDR1 is SGHDN, CDR2 FVKESK. There are 13 residues in the CDR3. Trimming took 2 bases from V and 10 from J; bases not matched to a gene: 5.

The genes are TRBV14 and TRBJ2-5; D is unclear. In germline, CDR1 is SGHDN, CDR2 FVKESK. With 1 base removed from V and 0 bases from J, the gap between germline ends came to 9 bases. The CDR3 runs to 15 residues. For the CDR3, the DNA is TGTGCCAGCAGCCAAGTACTGAGCGACCAAGAGACCCAGTACTTC. It translates to CASSQVLSDQETQYF.

The chain joins TRBV11-2 to TRBJ1-2; tentatively, D is TRBD1 (6 bases). The V gene's germline CDR1 is SGHAT and CDR2 FQNNGV. The CDR3 is 13 amino acids. V shed 7 bases and J shed 4 bases, with 13 bases lying between them. In DNA, the CDR3 is TGTGCCAGCAACCCGGACAGCGCCTATGGCTACACCTTC. It is translated as CASNPDSAYGYTF.

V is TRBV7-2 and J is TRBJ2-3; TRBD2 aligns across 14 bases. J gave up 0 bases and V 5 bases, and 7 bases lay outside the gene matches. Germline CDR1 is SGHTA and CDR2 is FQGNSA. The CDR3 totals 18 residues. CDR3 loop: CASSRPGLAGVSTDTQYF. CDR3 in DNA: TGTGCCAGCAGCCGACCGGGACTAGCGGGAGTCAGCACAGATACGCAGTATTTT. Full variable domain (remainder filled in from reference TRBV7-2 and TRBJ2-3): GAGVSQSPSNKVTEKGKDVELRCDPISGHTALYWYRQSLGQGLEFLIYFQGNSAPDKSGLPSDRFSAERTGGSVSTLTIQRTQQEDSAVYLCASSRPGLAGVSTDTQYFGPGTRLTVL.

This chain uses TRBV7-9 with TRBJ2-1; possibly TRBD1 for D (6 bases). The CDR3 loop spans 17 amino acids. Trimming shortened V by 3 bases and J by 0 bases, and 15 bases separated the two germline ends. Germline-derived CDR1 and CDR2 are SEHNR and FQNEAQ (reference sequence). The CDR3 spells CASSLGAGPSSYNEQFF. DNA for the CDR3: TGTGCCAGCAGCTTGGGGGCGGGTCCCAGCTCCTACAATGAGCAGTTCTTC.

The J gene is TRBJ1-5, the V gene TRBV30, with D tentatively TRBD1 (5 bases). CDR3 length: 16 amino acids. V lost 5 bases and J lost 4, with 21 bases in between. The germline V gene has CDR1 GTSNPN and CDR2 SVGIG (reference sequence). Here the CDR3 reads CAWGSAAGPINQPQHF. The CDR3 region has the DNA TGTGCCTGGGGTTCCGCGGCGGGACCGATAAATCAGCCCCAGCATTTT. The variable domain in full, completed from reference TRBV30 and TRBJ1-5, reads SQTIHQWPATLVQPVGSPLSLECTVEGTSNPNLYWYRQAAGRGLQLLFYSVGIGQISSEVPQNLSASRPQDRQFILSSKKLLLSDSGFYLCAWGSAAGPINQPQHFGDGTRLSIL.

V is TRBV25-1 and J is TRBJ2-1; D may be TRBD2 (5 bases). In germline, CDR1 is MGHDK, CDR2 SYGVNS. V was clipped by 1 base and J by 4 bases, with 11 bases between them. This CDR3 spans 15 amino acids. As DNA, the CDR3 is TGTGCCAGCAGTGAATTGGGCGGACTGTACAATGAGCAGTTCTTC. Its protein product is CASSELGGLYNEQFF.

The V and J genes are TRBV18 and TRBJ1-2; D not resolved. The germline CDR1 and CDR2 sequences are KGHSH and LQKENI. V was clipped by 2 bases and J by 0 bases, with 10 bases between them. The CDR3 runs 15 residues. The CDR3 DNA follows: TGTGCCAGCTCACCAACGCAGATTACTAACTATGGCTACACCTTC. Encoded protein: CASSPTQITNYGYTF. Combining the CDR3 with reference TRBV18 and TRBJ1-2 gives the whole variable domain NAGVMQNPRHLVRRRGQEARLRCSPMKGHSHVYWYRQLPEEGLKFMVYLQKENIIDESGMPKERFSAEFPKEGPSILRIQQVVRGDSAAYFCASSPTQITNYGYTFGSGTRLTVV.

This clone was counted between two and nine times. The J gene is TRBJ1-4, the V gene TRBV19; TRBD1 aligns across 7 bases. This CDR3 region has 17 residues. CDR1 and CDR2 from the germline V gene are LNHDA and SQIVND (reference sequence). With 3 bases clipped from V and 1 base from J, the junction kept 8 bases outside the gene matches. DNA of the CDR3: TGTGCCAGTAGTATCGGGACAGTCCGCCGAACTAATGAAAAACTGTTTTTT. Its translation is CASSIGTVRRTNEKLFF.

The rearrangement links TRBV16 to TRBJ1-5, with D unresolved. V lost 3 bases and J lost 4, with 7 bases in between. This CDR3 comprises 13 residues. From germline, CDR1 is KGHSY and CDR2 FQNENV. The CDR3 coding sequence is TGTGCCAGCAGCCACTCGGTTAATCAGCCCCAGCATTTT. It yields the protein CASSHSVNQPQHF.

The rearrangement uses TRBV29-1 and TRBJ2-1; the match to TRBD2 covers 10 bases. The CDR3 totals 15 residues. Germline trimming cut 1 base from V and 7 bases from J; bases unmatched to any gene: 7. Germline V CDR1 and CDR2: SQVTM, ANQGSEA. This CDR3 reads CSVEVPSGRMNEQFF. For the CDR3, the DNA is TGCAGCGTTGAAGTCCCTAGCGGGAGAATGAATGAGCAGTTCTTC.

V gene TRBV10-3 combines with J gene TRBJ2-7; perhaps TRBD1 as D (6 bases). CDR1 and CDR2 (germline): ENHRY, SYGVKD. V was pared by 8 bases and J by 0 bases, with 8 bases between. This CDR3 has 12 amino acids. The CDR3 DNA follows: TGTGCCATCCGGGACACCTCCTACGAGCAGTACTTC. Protein sequence: CAIRDTSYEQYF.

The genes are TRBV10-3 and TRBJ2-3; D not resolved. V was clipped by 6 bases and J by 2 bases, with 12 bases between them. CDR3 length equals 14 residues. Germline V gene data show CDR1 as ENHRY and CDR2 as SYGVKD. CDR3 sequence reads: CAIRGPIATDTQYF. The CDR3 DNA is TGTGCCATCAGGGGCCCAATCGCCACAGATACGCAGTATTTT.

This clone appeared a single time. The chain has TRBV9 and TRBJ2-2, with a possible D match to TRBD2 (6 bases). CDR1 is SGDLS and CDR2 is YYNGEE in the germline V gene. Trimming removed 0 bases from V and 1 base from J, with 13 bases in between. This CDR3 has 17 amino acids. The CDR3 sequence is CASSVDVRGQNTGELFF. In nucleotides, the CDR3 is TGTGCCAGCAGCGTAGACGTGCGGGGTCAGAACACCGGGGAGCTGTTTTTT. Using reference TRBV9 and TRBJ2-2 for the parts outside the CDR3, the full variable domain is DSGVTQTPKHLITATGQRVTLRCSPRSGDLSVYWYQQSLDQGLQFLIQYYNGEERAKGNILERFSAQQFPDLHSELNLSSLELGDSALYFCASSVDVRGQNTGELFFGEGSRLTVL.

CDR3 sequence: CASSLAQEQPQHF. In nucleotides, the CDR3 is TGTGCCAGCAGCTTAGCGCAAGAGCAGCCCCAGCATTTT. J is TRBJ1-5 and V is TRBV7-6, with unresolved D. The CDR3 totals 13 residues. The V end was cut by 0 bases, the J end by 7 bases, with 7 bases between. Germline V gene data show CDR1 as SGHVS and CDR2 as FNYEAQ.

The CDR3 sequence: CASSPPSNEAPLYEQYF. CDR3 nucleotide sequence: TGTGCCAGCTCACCACCGTCAAACGAAGCGCCTTTATACGAGCAGTACTTC. The chain is built from TRBV18 and TRBJ2-7; D call uncertain. The CDR3 spans 17 residues. The V end lost 0 bases, the J end lost 4 bases, and 19 bases lay between the germline ends. Germline CDR1 KGHSH, CDR2 LQKENI.

On this clone itself: An end of the junction does not agree with germline; a read error may underlie this. The J gene is TRBJ2-7, the V gene TRBV28; 9 bases agree with TRBD1. CDR3 length: 12 amino acids. CDR1 and CDR2 (germline): MDHEN, SYDVKM. In nucleotides, the CDR3 is TGTGCCAGCAGTTTACTTACAGGGGGCGAGGACTTC. Its protein product is CASSLLTGGEDF.

The chain is built from TRBV27 and TRBJ2-6; 8 bases align to TRBD1. Trimming removed 5 bases from V and 0 bases from J; junction bases left unmatched: 6. The CDR3 is made up of 17 amino acids. Germline V gene data show CDR1 as MNHEY and CDR2 as SMNVEV (reference sequence). The CDR3 here is CASSSRDRSSGANVLTF. The CDR3 DNA is TGTGCCAGCAGTAGCCGGGACAGGAGCTCTGGGGCCAACGTCCTGACTTTC.

This chain joins TRBV19 and TRBJ2-5; 9 positions match TRBD2. The CDR3 sequence is 13 residues long. Germline V gene lookup returns CDR1 LNHDA and CDR2 SQIVND (reference sequence). Trimming removed 7 bases from V and 5 bases from J; junction bases left unmatched: 5. The CDR3 protein is CASNLAGAETQYF. The CDR3 nucleotides are TGTGCCAGTAATTTAGCGGGAGCGGAGACCCAGTACTTC.